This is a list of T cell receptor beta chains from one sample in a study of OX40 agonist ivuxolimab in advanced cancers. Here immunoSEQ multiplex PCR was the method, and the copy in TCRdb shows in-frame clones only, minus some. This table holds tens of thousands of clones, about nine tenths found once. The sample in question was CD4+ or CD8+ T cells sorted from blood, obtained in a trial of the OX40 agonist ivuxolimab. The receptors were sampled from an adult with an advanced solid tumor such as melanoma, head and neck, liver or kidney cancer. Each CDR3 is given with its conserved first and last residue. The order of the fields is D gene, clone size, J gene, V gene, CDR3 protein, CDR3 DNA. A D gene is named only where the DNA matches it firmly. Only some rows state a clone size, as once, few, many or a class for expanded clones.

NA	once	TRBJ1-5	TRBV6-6	CASSTGTPYQPQHF	TGTGCCAGCAGTACAGGGACCCCGTACCAGCCCCAGCATTTT
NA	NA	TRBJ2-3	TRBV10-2	CASSEIRANTQYF	TGCGCCAGCAGTGAAATTAGGGCGAATACGCAGTATTTT
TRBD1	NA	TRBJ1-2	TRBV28	CASSQPQGNYGYTF	TGTGCCAGCAGTCAACCACAGGGGAACTATGGCTACACCTTC
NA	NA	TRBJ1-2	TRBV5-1	CASSTARGGDGYTF	TGCGCCAGCAGCACAGCCCGTGGGGGAGATGGCTACACCTTC
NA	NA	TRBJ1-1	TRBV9	CASSATGRHTEAFF	TGTGCCAGCAGCGCGACAGGTCGTCACACTGAAGCTTTCTTT
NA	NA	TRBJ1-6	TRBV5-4	CASSSTASSYNSPLHF	TGTGCCAGCAGCTCGACAGCTAGCTCCTATAATTCACCCCTCCACTTT
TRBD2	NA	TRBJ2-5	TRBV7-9	CASSSSWTSGGVKETQYF	TGTGCCAGCAGCTCCTCGTGGACTAGCGGGGGGGTTAAAGAGACCCAGTACTTC
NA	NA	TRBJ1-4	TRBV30	CAWSEGLATNEKLFF	TGTGCCTGGAGTGAGGGGCTTGCAACTAATGAAAAACTGTTTTTT
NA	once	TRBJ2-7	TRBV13	CASSLALDRNYEQYF	TGTGCCAGCAGCTTAGCTCTGGACCGCAACTACGAGCAGTACTTC
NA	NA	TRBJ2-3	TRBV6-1	CASSSYTDTQYF	TGTGCCAGCAGTTCCTACACAGATACGCAGTATTTT
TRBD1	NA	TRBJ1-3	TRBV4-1	CASSPGQGVRNTIYF	TGCGCCAGCAGCCCGGGACAGGGAGTTCGAAACACCATATATTTT
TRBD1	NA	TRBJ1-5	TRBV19	CASRPRRDRSNQPQHF	TGTGCCAGTAGGCCTAGAAGGGACAGAAGCAATCAGCCCCAGCATTTT
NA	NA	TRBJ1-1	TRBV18	CASSGQTEAFF	TGTGCCAGCTCGGGACAAACTGAAGCTTTCTTT
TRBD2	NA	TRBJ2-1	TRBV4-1	CASSRLTSGGANEQFF	TGCGCCAGCAGCCGTCTTACTAGCGGGGGGGCCAATGAGCAGTTCTTC
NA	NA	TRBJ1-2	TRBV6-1	CASSEYGYTF	TGTGCCAGCAGTGAATATGGCTACACCTTC
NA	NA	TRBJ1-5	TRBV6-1	CASSEPHQYFYSNQPQHF	TGTGCCAGCAGTGAACCCCACCAGTACTTTTATAGCAATCAGCCCCAGCATTTT
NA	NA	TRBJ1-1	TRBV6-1	CASSGSHRNTEAFF	TGTGCCAGCAGTGGGAGCCACCGGAACACTGAAGCTTTCTTT
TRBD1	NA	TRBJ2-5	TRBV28	CASSIRDSQETQYF	TGTGCCAGCTCCATCCGGGACAGCCAAGAGACCCAGTACTTC
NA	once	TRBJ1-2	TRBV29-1	CSVEDPPGALFDSYGYTF	TGCAGCGTTGAAGATCCCCCAGGGGCGCTCTTCGACAGCTATGGCTACACCTTC
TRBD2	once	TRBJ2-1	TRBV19	CASSIEGLAGGLNNEQFF	TGTGCCAGTAGTATAGAGGGCCTAGCGGGGGGCCTCAACAATGAGCAGTTCTTC
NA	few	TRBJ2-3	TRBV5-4	CASSLERGDTQYF	TGTGCCAGCAGCTTGGAGCGCGGAGATACGCAGTATTTT
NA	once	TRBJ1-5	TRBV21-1	CASSKPGQGSNQPQHF	TGTGCCAGCAGCAAGCCGGGACAGGGAAGCAATCAGCCCCAGCATTTT
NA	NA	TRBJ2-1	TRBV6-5	CASSRAVSYNEQFF	TGTGCCAGTTCAAGGGCGGTTTCCTACAATGAGCAGTTCTTC
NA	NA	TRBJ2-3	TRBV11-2	CASSPRGAPSARGLDTQYF	TGTGCCAGCAGCCCGAGAGGGGCGCCTAGCGCCCGGGGACTAGATACGCAGTATTTT
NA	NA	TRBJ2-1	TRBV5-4	CASSLTSRGNNEQFF	TGTGCCAGCAGCTTGACTAGCCGAGGGAACAATGAGCAGTTCTTC
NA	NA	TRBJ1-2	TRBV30	CAWGRRGYTF	TGTGCCTGGGGACGGCGCGGCTACACCTTC
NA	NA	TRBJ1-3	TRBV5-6	CASSLDSGATIYF	TGTGCCAGCAGCTTGGATTCTGGAGCCACCATATATTTT
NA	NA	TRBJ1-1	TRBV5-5	CASSFLGSVNTEAFF	TGTGCCAGCAGCTTCCTGGGATCGGTAAACACTGAAGCTTTCTTT
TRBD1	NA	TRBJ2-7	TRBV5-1	CASSSGTGSYEQYF	TGCGCCAGCAGCTCCGGGACAGGGTCATACGAGCAGTACTTC
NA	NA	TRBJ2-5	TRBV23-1	CASSQPQEAGETQYF	TGCGCCAGCAGTCAACCACAGGAGGCGGGGGAGACCCAGTACTTC
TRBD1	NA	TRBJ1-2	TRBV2	CASSRDRGLYGYTF	TGTGCCAGCAGCCGGGACAGGGGGCTGTATGGCTACACCTTC
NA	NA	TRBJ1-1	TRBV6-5	CASSYRTVNTEAFF	TGTGCCAGCAGTTACAGGACAGTGAACACTGAAGCTTTCTTT
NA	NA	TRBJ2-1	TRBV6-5	CASSAGFAGFF	TGTGCCAGCAGTGCAGGGTTTGCTGGGTTCTTC
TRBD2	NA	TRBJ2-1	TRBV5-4	CASSDSGGDYNEQFF	TGTGCCAGCAGCGATAGCGGGGGGGATTACAATGAGCAGTTCTTC
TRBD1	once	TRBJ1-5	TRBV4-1	CASSQATGTAEPQHF	TGCGCCAGCAGCCAGGCAACCGGGACAGCCGAGCCCCAGCATTTT
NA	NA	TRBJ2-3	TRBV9	CASSVVSGSTDTQYF	TGTGCCAGCAGCGTAGTTAGCGGAAGCACAGATACGCAGTATTTT
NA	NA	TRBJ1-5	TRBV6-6	CASSGGYNQPQHF	TGTGCCAGCAGTGGCGGGTACAATCAGCCCCAGCATTTT
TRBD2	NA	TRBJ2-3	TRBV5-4	CASSLKLAGGQVSTDTQYF	TGTGCCAGCAGCTTGAAACTAGCGGGGGGGCAGGTTTCAACAGATACGCAGTATTTT
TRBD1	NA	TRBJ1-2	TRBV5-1	CASSFRDREISYGYTF	TGCGCCAGCAGCTTTAGGGACAGGGAGATTAGCTATGGCTACACCTTC
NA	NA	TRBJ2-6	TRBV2	CASSADSSGANVLTF	TGTGCCAGCAGTGCCGACAGCTCTGGGGCCAACGTCCTGACTTTC
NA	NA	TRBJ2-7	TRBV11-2	CASSYPGSYEQYF	TGTGCCAGCAGCTACCCAGGATCCTACGAGCAGTACTTC
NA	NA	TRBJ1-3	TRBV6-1	CASSIQGGGNTIYF	TGTGCCAGCAGCATACAGGGAGGAGGAAACACCATATATTTT
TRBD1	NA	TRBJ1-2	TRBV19	CASSMGQGAFDYGYTF	TGTGCCAGTAGTATGGGGCAGGGGGCGTTCGACTATGGCTACACCTTC
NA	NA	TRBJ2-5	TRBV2	CASSEVQGGGETQYF	TGTGCCAGCAGTGAAGTCCAGGGAGGGGGGGAGACCCAGTACTTC
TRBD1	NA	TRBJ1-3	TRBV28	CASRRDRRGGNTIYF	TGTGCCAGCAGAAGGGACAGGAGGGGTGGAAACACCATATATTTT
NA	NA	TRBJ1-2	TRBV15	CATSRTGRPNSHGYTF	TGTGCCACCAGCCGTACCGGACGGCCAAACTCTCATGGCTACACCTTC
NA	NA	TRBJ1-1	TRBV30	CAWSVLRQRNTEAFF	TGTGCCTGGAGTGTACTTCGGCAGAGGAACACTGAAGCTTTCTTT
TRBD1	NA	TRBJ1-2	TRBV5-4	CASSPPDRRDYGYTF	TGTGCCAGCAGCCCGCCGGACAGGAGGGACTATGGCTACACCTTC
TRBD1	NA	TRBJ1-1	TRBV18	CASSRVGTGNTEAFF	TGTGCCAGCTCGCGCGTAGGGACAGGGAACACTGAAGCTTTCTTT
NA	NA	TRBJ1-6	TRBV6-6	CASSYMRRLNSPLHF	TGTGCCAGCAGTTATATGCGCCGGTTGAATTCACCCCTCCACTTT
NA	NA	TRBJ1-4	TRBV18	CASSPSTGATNEKLFF	TGTGCCAGCTCACCCTCGACAGGCGCAACTAATGAAAAACTGTTTTTT
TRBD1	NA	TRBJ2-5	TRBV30	CAWRRTGWETQYF	TGTGCCTGGAGACGGACAGGGTGGGAGACCCAGTACTTC
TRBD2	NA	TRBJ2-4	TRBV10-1	CASSEEGPSGGGIQYF	TGCGCCAGCAGTGAGGAGGGTCCTAGCGGGGGCGGCATTCAGTACTTC
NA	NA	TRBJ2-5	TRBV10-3	CAISLQLLQETQYF	TGTGCCATCAGTTTACAACTACTCCAAGAGACCCAGTACTTC